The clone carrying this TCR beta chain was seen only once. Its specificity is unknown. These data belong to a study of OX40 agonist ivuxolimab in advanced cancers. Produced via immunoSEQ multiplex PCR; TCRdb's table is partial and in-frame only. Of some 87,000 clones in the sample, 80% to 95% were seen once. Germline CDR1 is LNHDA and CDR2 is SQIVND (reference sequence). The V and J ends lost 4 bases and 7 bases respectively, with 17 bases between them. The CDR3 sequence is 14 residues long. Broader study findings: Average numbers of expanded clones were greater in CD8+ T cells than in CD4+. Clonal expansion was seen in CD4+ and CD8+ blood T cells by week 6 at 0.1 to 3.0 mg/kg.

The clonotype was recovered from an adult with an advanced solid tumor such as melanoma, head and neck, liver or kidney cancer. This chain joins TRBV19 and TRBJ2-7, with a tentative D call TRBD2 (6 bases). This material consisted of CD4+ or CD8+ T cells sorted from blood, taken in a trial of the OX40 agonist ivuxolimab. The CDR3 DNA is TGTGCCAGTAGTAGACCCGGGAGCAATGGGGAGCAGTACTTC. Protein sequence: CASSRPGSNGEQYF. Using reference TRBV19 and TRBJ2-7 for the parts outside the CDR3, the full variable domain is DGGITQSPKYLFRKEGQNVTLSCEQNLNHDAMYWYRQDPGQGLRLIYYSQIVNDFQKGDIAEGYSVSREKKESFPLTVTSAQKNPTAFYLCASSRPGSNGEQYFGPGTRLTVT.